These 22 T cell receptor beta chains share one sample of origin, sequenced in a study of graft-versus-host responses after intestinal transplantation. Their antigens remain unidentified. The repertoire was sequenced with immunoSEQ multiplex PCR; TCRdb's copy has only in-frame clones and lacks some. The sample contains approximately 88,000 clones, roughly 88% of which appear only once. The material sequenced was unstimulated CD4+ T cells sorted from spleen or lymph node cells, taken before intestinal transplant. Receptors originate from a human donor who received an intestinal transplant.

The V gene is TRBV6-1, the J gene TRBJ1-1; unclear D gene. Per the germline V gene, CDR1 is MNHNS and CDR2 is SASEGT. V was shortened by 2 bases and J by 3 bases, with 10 bases between the two germline ends. This CDR3 spans 14 amino acids. The CDR3 DNA reads TGTGCCAGCAGTGAATTGGGAGAGTACACTGAAGCTTTCTTT. Its translation is CASSELGEYTEAFF.

The table lists this clone with a count of one. CDR3 sequence reads: CASRSRDRGSETQYF. The CDR3 nucleotides are TGTGCCAGCAGGTCCCGGGACAGGGGGTCTGAGACCCAGTACTTC. This rearrangement joins TRBV2 to TRBJ2-5; the match to TRBD1 covers 11 bases. The CDR3 is 15 residues long. V shed 6 bases and J 5 bases; nucleotides not matched to a gene: 8. Germline V gives CDR1 SNHLY, CDR2 FYNNEI.

With respect to this clone: Other nucleotide sequences in the sample specify the same CDR3. The chain uses TRBV27 and TRBJ2-3; TRBD1 is a possible D gene (5 bases). Germline values: CDR1 MNHEY, CDR2 SMNVEV (reference sequence). The V end was cut by 3 bases, the J end by 6 bases, with 10 bases between. The CDR3 extends over 13 amino acids. In DNA form, the CDR3 reads TGTGCCAGCAGTTTCAGGGCGGTCGATACGCAGTATTTT. This encodes CASSFRAVDTQYF.

J is TRBJ2-5 and V is TRBV10-3; 7 bases map to TRBD1. With 11 bases clipped from V and 7 bases from J, the junction kept 16 bases outside the gene matches. There are 14 residues in the CDR3. In germline, CDR1 is ENHRY, CDR2 SYGVKD. The CDR3 DNA sequence: TGTGCCGCCCACGGGACAGACAAGAAAGTGACCCAGTACTTC. Encoded protein: CAAHGTDKKVTQYF.

This clone was counted a few times. This chain joins TRBV2 and TRBJ1-5; maybe TRBD1 (6 bases). V was trimmed by 7 bases and J by 7 bases, leaving 17 bases between them. CDR1 is SNHLY and CDR2 is FYNNEI in the germline V gene. This CDR3 has 14 residues. CDR3 DNA: TGTGCCAGCACCGAACAGGGTACGGGGCAGCCCCAGCATTTT. Amino acids: CASTEQGTGQPQHF.

The CDR3 region is CASSPGWNTEAFF. CDR3 coding DNA: TGTGCCAGCAGCCCCGGTTGGAACACTGAAGCTTTCTTT. The chain joins TRBV7-9 to TRBJ1-1; the D is unclear. This CDR3 is built from 13 residues. The V and J ends lost 5 bases and 1 base respectively, with 8 bases between them. Looked up from germline, CDR1 is SEHNR and CDR2 is FQNEAQ (reference sequence).

In this sample, this clone turned up once. The rearrangement links TRBV14 to TRBJ2-7; no definite D call. The CDR3 runs to 15 residues. CDR1 is SGHDN, CDR2 FVKESK, per germline. V was clipped by 2 bases and J by 2 bases, with 13 bases between them. CDR3 nucleotides: TGTGCCAGCAGCCAAAAGACGCACAGAACCTACGAGCAGTACTTC. Encoded protein: CASSQKTHRTYEQYF.

CDR3 residues: CASTTTGHRESAFF. In nucleotides, the CDR3 is TGTGCCAGTACCACAACCGGACACCGAGAGTCAGCTTTCTTT. The chain employs TRBV19 and TRBJ1-1; tentatively, D is TRBD1 (5 bases). V was clipped by 7 bases and J by 10 bases, with 22 bases between them. The CDR3 has 14 amino acids. CDR1 is LNHDA, CDR2 SQIVND, per germline (reference sequence).

The CDR3 sequence: CASSPGQGHGYTF. For the CDR3, the DNA is TGCGCCAGCAGCCCCGGACAGGGACATGGCTACACCTTC. The chain combines TRBV5-1 with TRBJ1-2; 8 nucleotides line up with TRBD1. J was trimmed by 6 bases and V by 4 bases; bases with no gene match: 5. This CDR3 is built from 13 residues. Per the germline V gene, CDR1 is SGHRS and CDR2 is YFSETQ.

V and J are TRBV5-1 and TRBJ1-6, with TRBD1 identical over 11 bases. The V gene end was trimmed by 3 bases and the J gene end by 0 bases; junction bases not matched to a gene: 11. The germline gives CDR1 SGHRS, CDR2 YFSETQ. The CDR3 sequence is 20 residues long. CDR3 bases: TGCGCCAGCAGCTGGCAATCCGGGACAGGGGGAAGCTCCTATAATTCACCCCTCCACTTT. It yields the protein CASSWQSGTGGSSYNSPLHF.

The J gene is TRBJ2-1, the V gene TRBV5-5, with D maybe TRBD1 (5 bases). Germline CDR1 reads SGHKS; CDR2 reads YYEKEE (reference sequence). The V end lost 4 bases, the J end lost 9 bases, and 35 bases lay between the germline ends. The CDR3 covers 20 residues. The CDR3 DNA follows: TGTGCCAGCAGCAGAAGGGGTCGGCAGGGTGGTTTTTCTGGGTCGGGTGAGCAGTTCTTC. Its translation is CASSRRGRQGGFSGSGEQFF. The complete variable domain, with remaining parts taken from reference TRBV5-5 and TRBJ2-1, reads DAGVTQSPTHLIKTRGQQVTLRCSPISGHKSVSWYQQVLGQGPQFIFQYYEKEERGRGNFPDRFSARQFPNYSSELNVNALLLGDSALYLCASSRRGRQGGFSGSGEQFFGPGTRLTVL.

CDR3 nucleotide sequence: TGCGCCAGCAGAACCGGGACAGGGGTCTACGAGCAGTACTTC. As protein: CASRTGTGVYEQYF. This chain connects TRBV5-1 to TRBJ2-7; 10 bases match TRBD1. Unmatched junction bases numbered 5, after V lost 5 bases and J lost 3 bases. Germline V lookup: CDR1 SGHRS, CDR2 YFSETQ. The CDR3 sequence is 14 residues long. Together with reference TRBV5-1 and TRBJ2-7, the CDR3 gives the full variable domain: KAGVTQTPRYLIKTRGQQVTLSCSPISGHRSVSWYQQTPGQGLQFLFEYFSETQRNKGNFPGRFSGRQFSNSRSEMNVSTLELGDSALYLCASRTGTGVYEQYFGPGTRLTVT.

The V gene is TRBV25-1, the J gene TRBJ1-1; 10 positions agree with TRBD1. There are 14 residues in the CDR3. V dropped 8 bases and J dropped 5; count of bases not matched to a gene: 8. Per the germline V gene, CDR1 is MGHDK and CDR2 is SYGVNS. CDR3 region: CASGDRGPGTEAFF. CDR3 coding DNA: TGTGCCAGCGGGGACAGGGGCCCGGGGACTGAAGCTTTCTTT.

This chain joins TRBV7-2 and TRBJ2-5, with 13 nucleotides matching TRBD2. The CDR3 has 16 amino acids. The germline gives CDR1 SGHTA, CDR2 FQGNSA. With V trimmed by 1 base and J by 1 base, 0 bases remained unmatched. The CDR3 DNA reads as TGTGCCAGCAGCTTAGGACTAGCGGGGGGCCAAGAGACCCAGTACTTC. As protein: CASSLGLAGGQETQYF.

This clone has a single count. The chain carries TRBV7-3 and TRBJ1-6, with D unresolved. The germline gives CDR1 SGHTA, CDR2 FQGTGA. Trimming stripped 2 bases from V and 8 bases from J, with 13 bases between. The CDR3 extends over 15 amino acids. This CDR3 reads CASSLLGRPDSPLHF. Written as DNA, the CDR3 is TGTGCCAGCAGCTTACTAGGGAGGCCCGATTCACCCCTCCACTTT.

This sequence joins TRBV7-2 and TRBJ1-3; D call uncertain. The germline V gene has CDR1 SGHTA and CDR2 FQGNSA. The CDR3 has 14 residues. The V end lost 2 bases, the J end lost 0 bases, and 5 bases lay between the germline ends. CDR3 in amino acids: CASSLSVSGNTIYF. The CDR3 DNA reads as TGTGCCAGCAGCTTATCGGTCTCTGGAAACACCATATATTTT.

The chain is built from TRBV6-5 and TRBJ2-5, with 8 bases identical to TRBD2. The CDR3 has 15 residues. Germline V CDR1 and CDR2: MNHEY, SVGAGI. V lost 0 bases and J lost 5; bases outside the gene matches: 5. The CDR3 DNA reads as TGTGCCAGCAGTTACTCTACTAGCGGCCTGGAGACCCAGTACTTC. Encoded protein: CASSYSTSGLETQYF.

The V gene is TRBV19, the J gene TRBJ1-5; 7 bases are shared with TRBD1. The V and J ends lost 6 bases and 7 bases, in that order; junction bases with no gene match: 9. CDR3 length: 14 amino acids. The V gene's germline CDR1 is LNHDA and CDR2 SQIVND (reference sequence). The CDR3 protein is CASSDTTGRQPQHF. The CDR3 DNA follows: TGTGCCAGTAGCGATACGACAGGGAGGCAGCCCCAGCATTTT.

The chain recombines TRBV6-1 with TRBJ1-1, with 7 positions matching TRBD1. This CDR3 region has 14 residues. J was trimmed by 3 bases and V by 2 bases; bases with no gene match: 3. The germline CDR1 and CDR2 sequences are MNHNS and SASEGT. The CDR3 region has the DNA TGTGCCAGCAGTGAACAGGGGGGTTACACTGAAGCTTTCTTT. The encoded protein is CASSEQGGYTEAFF.

This sequence joins TRBV7-2 and TRBJ2-1; the D is unclear. The V end lost 0 bases, the J end lost 9 bases, and 3 bases lay between the germline ends. Germline values: CDR1 SGHTA, CDR2 FQGNSA. The CDR3 extends over 11 amino acids. The DNA for the CDR3 is TGTGCCAGCAGCTTAGCCATTGAGCAGTTCTTC. Translation gives CASSLAIEQFF.

With regard to this clone: This CDR3 is also generated by other DNA sequences in the sample. The V call is TRBV5-6, the J call TRBJ1-5, with D possibly TRBD1 on 6 matching bases. This CDR3 has 15 residues. Germline V CDR1 and CDR2: SGHDT, YYEEEE. V lost 2 bases and J 0 bases, leaving 9 bases between the germline ends. Here the CDR3 DNA reads TGTGCCAGCAGCTTCAGGGGTTATAGCAATCAGCCCCAGCATTTT. It specifies CASSFRGYSNQPQHF.

This clone was observed a handful of times. Here the CDR3 reads CASSSHSREVGYEQYF. CDR3 in DNA: TGTGCCAGCAGTTCACACTCTAGGGAGGTCGGCTACGAGCAGTACTTC. The rearrangement joins TRBV2 to TRBJ2-7, with D maybe TRBD2 (6 bases). Germline V lookup: CDR1 SNHLY, CDR2 FYNNEI. V lost 5 bases and J 3 bases, leaving 20 bases between the germline ends. The CDR3 consists of 16 residues. Using reference TRBV2 and TRBJ2-7 for the parts outside the CDR3, the full variable domain is EPEVTQTPSHQVTQMGQEVILRCVPISNHLYFYWYRQILGQKVEFLVSFYNNEISEKSEIFDDQFSVERPDGSNFTLKIRSTKLEDSAMYFCASSSHSREVGYEQYFGPGTRLTVT.